This T cell receptor (beta chain) comes out of a study of vaccination and CD4 T cells after COVID-19. Germline V gene sequence: CDR1 LNHDA, CDR2 SQIVND (reference sequence). Trimming left V 7 bases short and J 5 bases short, with 9 bases between. The CDR3 length is 11 residues. Sequencing of cultured CD4+ T cell DNA used the Oncomine TCR Beta short-read assay. It was from cultured CD4+ T cells that genomic DNA was extracted. TCRdb itself ran the PCR reads through MiXCR, one entry per CDR3 protein. This table has 6,000 to 8,500 distinct CDR3 sequences, over 30% appearing once. Treatment meaning: approximately nine-day PBMC culture with coronavirus spike peptide pools or control peptides (ViraFEST assay). An unexposed donor provided the CD4+ T cells, which were collected before the COVID-19 pandemic (2011-2018). Of note for this clonotype: Antigen specificity is unknown.

The source of this sequence is a human donor in good health. The chain carries TRBV19 and TRBJ2-7; no reliable D call. Sequenced input: CD4+ T cells from blood, cultured in vitro. Here the CDR3 DNA reads TGTGCCAGTAAACAAGGCCACGAGCAGTACTTC. It specifies CASKQGHEQYF.